Below, 20 T cell receptor beta chains from the same sample are listed, as sequenced in a study of blood T cells in healthy people across ages. A second roughly 7 to 12 cycle PCR used barcoded and J-beta primers. A single record per CDR3 protein comes from TCRdb applying MiXCR to the 5' RACE reads. The sample yields roughly 1 million distinct CDR3 sequences, approximately 25% seen once. These same records also appear under a second study, on T cells of mothers and their children.

Sequencing input: blood. These receptors were obtained from a girl aged 2-10 years in good health.

The J gene is TRBJ2-3, the V gene TRBV6-2 or TRBV6-3; D unclear. The CDR3 runs 12 residues. Germline CDR1 MNHEY, CDR2 SVGEGT. V lost 6 bases to trimming and J lost 2 bases, with 6 bases between them. The CDR3 is CASSGYTDTQYF. As DNA, the CDR3 is TGTGCCAGCAGCGGTTACACAGATACGCAGTATTTT.

The chain has TRBV6-5 and TRBJ2-5; TRBD1 might be the D (6 bases). V lost 2 bases to trimming and J lost 5 bases, with 15 bases between them. Germline V gene data show CDR1 as MNHEY and CDR2 as SVGAGI. CDR3 length: 15 residues. The CDR3 loop reads CASSYGGGFGETQYF. CDR3 bases: TGTGCCAGCAGTTACGGTGGGGGCTTCGGGGAGACCCAGTACTTC.

The rearrangement joins TRBV5-1 to TRBJ2-5, with D hard to call. The germline V and J ends were trimmed by 4 bases and 6 bases, with 10 bases remaining between them. The CDR3 is 12 amino acids. CDR1 is SGHRS and CDR2 is YFSETQ in the germline V gene. CDR3 protein: CASSPSRKTQYF. DNA of the CDR3: TGCGCCAGCAGCCCGAGCCGGAAGACCCAGTACTTC.

This clonotype was seen a handful of times. The J gene is TRBJ2-7, the V gene TRBV7-2; 13 bases agree with TRBD2. CDR3 length equals 16 residues. Germline lookup yields CDR1 SGHTA and CDR2 FQGNSA. V lost 5 bases and J lost 7; bases outside the gene matches: 11. The CDR3 here is CASSLIGTSGAWEQYF. The CDR3 nucleotides are TGTGCCAGCAGCCTAATCGGGACTAGCGGGGCCTGGGAGCAGTACTTC.

This chain links TRBV5-1 with TRBJ1-1; D is uncertain. The germline CDR1 and CDR2 sequences are SGHRS and YFSETQ. The CDR3 totals 14 residues. V lost 0 bases and J lost 2, with 8 bases in between. The CDR3 DNA is TGCGCCAGCAGCTTGGATTGGGAAAACACTGAAGCTTTCTTT. Translating it yields CASSLDWENTEAFF.

This clonotype was seen a few times. The CDR3 here is CATSDRDGYTF. For the CDR3, the DNA is TGTGCCACCAGTGACAGGGATGGCTACACCTTC. This chain links TRBV24-1 with TRBJ1-2; perhaps TRBD1 as D (5 bases). The germline CDR1 and CDR2 sequences are KGHDR and SFDVKD. There are 11 residues in the CDR3. Trimming removed 4 bases from V and 6 bases from J, with 5 bases in between.

This clonotype was picked up a small number of times. The chain has TRBV20-1 and TRBJ2-5; tentative D call: TRBD1 (6 bases). This CDR3 contains 11 residues. Trimming took 5 bases from V and 5 from J, leaving 9 bases between them. In germline, CDR1 is DFQATT, CDR2 SNEGSKA (reference sequence). The CDR3 nucleotides read TGCAGTGCTGGGGGCTGGGAGACCCAGTACTTC. Translating it yields CSAGGWETQYF.

This clonotype has more than one count but fewer than ten. V gene TRBV7-3 combines with J gene TRBJ2-1; 14 bases match TRBD2. The CDR3 length is 17 residues. J gave up 4 bases and V 5 bases, and 7 bases lay outside the gene matches. CDR1 is SGHTA and CDR2 is FQGTGA in the germline V gene. The chain's CDR3 is CASSPRGTSGRYNEQFF. DNA of the CDR3: TGTGCCAGCAGCCCAAGAGGGACTAGCGGGAGATACAATGAGCAGTTCTTC.

CDR3 in DNA: TGCAGTGCTTTATCCCCCTCCCGCGAGCAGTACTTC. It is translated as CSALSPSREQYF. The V gene is TRBV20-1, the J gene TRBJ2-7; D gene uncertain. Germline V gives CDR1 DFQATT, CDR2 SNEGSKA (reference sequence). V shed 5 bases and J shed 6 bases, with 14 bases lying between them. The CDR3 is 12 residues long.

A few counts support this clonotype. J is TRBJ2-5 and V is TRBV11-2; TRBD2 matches at 8 bases. V gave up 0 bases and J gave up 3 bases; unmatched junction bases: 6. This CDR3 spans 16 amino acids. The V gene's germline CDR1 is SGHAT and CDR2 FQNNGV. CDR3 bases: TGTGCCAGCAGCTTAGAACCAGCGGGAGTTGAAGAGACCCAGTACTTC. Protein: CASSLEPAGVEETQYF.

CDR3 amino acids: CASSRTPYGYTF. The CDR3 nucleotides read TGTGCCAGCAGCCGGACCCCCTATGGCTACACCTTC. V and J are TRBV3-1 and TRBJ1-2; D gene ambiguous. This CDR3 has 12 amino acids. The V end was cut by 4 bases, the J end by 4 bases, with 7 bases between. Germline-derived CDR1 and CDR2 are LGHDT and YNNKEL (reference sequence).

The chain combines TRBV3-1 with TRBJ2-2; 7 bases fit TRBD2. This CDR3 region has 15 residues. V lost 6 bases and J lost 5; bases outside the gene matches: 9. The V gene's germline CDR1 is LGHDT and CDR2 YNNKEL (reference sequence). DNA of the CDR3: TGTGCCAGCAGACCCCAGCGGGAAGTAACCGGGGAGCTGTTTTTT. It yields the protein CASRPQREVTGELFF.

The CDR3 loop reads CASSRLAGGPQGQYF. The CDR3, as DNA: TGTGCCAGCAGTCGACTAGCGGGAGGGCCCCAAGGGCAGTACTTC. The chain employs TRBV6-2 or TRBV6-3 and TRBJ2-7, with TRBD2 identical over 14 bases. Per germline, CDR1 MNHEY and CDR2 SVGEGT. With V trimmed by 5 bases and J by 9 bases, 9 bases remained unmatched. CDR3 size: 15 residues.

This clonotype showed up just a few times. The genes are TRBV14 and TRBJ2-5, with D possibly TRBD1 on 6 matching bases. V was pared by 6 bases and J by 3 bases, with 11 bases between. This CDR3 is 13 amino acids long. Germline CDR1 and CDR2: SGHDN and FVKESK. CDR3 in DNA: TGTGCCAGCAGGTCAGGGGATAAAGAGACCCAGTACTTC. Translating it yields CASRSGDKETQYF. Combining the CDR3 with reference TRBV14 and TRBJ2-5 gives the whole variable domain EAGVTQFPSHSVIEKGQTVTLRCDPISGHDNLYWYRRVMGKEIKFLLHFVKESKQDESGMPNNRFLAERTGGTYSTLKVQPAELEDSGVYFCASRSGDKETQYFGPGTRLLVL.

This clonotype has just a few counts. This chain links TRBV7-2 with TRBJ1-6; no firm D call. This CDR3 is 12 amino acids long. Trimming left V 5 bases short and J 8 bases short, with 7 bases between. Germline V gene data show CDR1 as SGHTA and CDR2 as FQGNSA. Here the CDR3 DNA reads TGTGCCAGCAGCAGGGATTATTCACCCCTCCACTTT. This sequence encodes CASSRDYSPLHF.

The table lists this clonotype with many counts. The chain couples TRBV3-1 to TRBJ2-1; the D is unclear. Germline V CDR1 and CDR2: LGHDT, YNNKEL (reference sequence). The ends were cut back, 0 bases at V and 6 bases at J, with 12 bases in the middle. This CDR3 has 15 residues. In DNA, the CDR3 is TGTGCCAGCAGCCAAGATCTTTCGGCTCCCAATGAGCAGTTCTTC. Protein sequence: CASSQDLSAPNEQFF.

This chain links TRBV6-6 with TRBJ2-7; D is unresolved. CDR3 size: 11 residues. The V gene lost 5 bases and the J gene lost 6 bases, with 8 bases spanning the gap. Germline lookup yields CDR1 MNHNY and CDR2 SVGAGI (reference sequence). The CDR3 loop reads CASSMGVEQYF. CDR3 nucleotides: TGTGCCAGCAGTATGGGTGTCGAGCAGTACTTC.

This clonotype was picked up a small number of times. This chain joins TRBV28 and TRBJ1-1; maybe TRBD1 (6 bases). Germline V lookup: CDR1 MDHEN, CDR2 SYDVKM. The CDR3 loop spans 17 amino acids. Between the trimmed V and J ends, which lost 2 bases and 4 bases, there was a span of 20 bases. The CDR3 DNA follows: TGTGCCAGCAGTTTAATGTGGGGGGGCTCCTTAAGCACTGAAGCTTTCTTT. Its protein is CASSLMWGGSLSTEAFF.

The rearrangement joins TRBV2 to TRBJ1-5; D unresolved. The CDR3 has 14 residues. Germline V lookup: CDR1 SNHLY, CDR2 FYNNEI. V lost 2 bases, J lost 0 bases, and 5 bases lay in between. As DNA, the CDR3 is TGTGCCAGCAGTGAATGGGGTAGCAATCAGCCCCAGCATTTT. This codes for CASSEWGSNQPQHF.

This chain joins TRBV28 and TRBJ1-6; D unclear. CDR1 and CDR2 from the germline V gene are MDHEN and SYDVKM. V was trimmed by 7 bases and J by 13 bases, leaving 17 bases between them. The CDR3 contains 13 residues. This chain's CDR3 is CASTPDGTSPLHF. CDR3 coding DNA: TGTGCCAGCACTCCGGACGGCACGTCGCCCCTCCACTTT. Drawing the rest from reference TRBV28 and TRBJ1-6, the complete variable domain is DVKVTQSSRYLVKRTGEKVFLECVQDMDHENMFWYRQDPGLGLRLIYFSYDVKMKEKGDIPEGYSVSREKKERFSLILESASTNQTSMYLCASTPDGTSPLHFGNGTRLTVT.